This is a list of T cell receptor beta chains from one sample in a study of Graves' ophthalmopathy and Graves' hyperthyroidism. TCRdb re-called the multiplex PCR reads through MiXCR, storing one row per CDR3 protein. The data contain about 400,000 distinct CDR3 sequences, around 21% of them singletons. The sequenced sample consisted of peripheral blood. Source of these receptors: a woman aged 18 to 35 with stable Graves' hyperthyroidism. Both conserved end residues are trimmed from each CDR3. The order of the fields is J gene, V gene, CDR3 protein.

TRBJ2-4 TRBV28 ASSHHREENIKY
TRBJ2-5 TRBV6-1 ATSPRGETQY
TRBJ1-1 TRBV29-1 SVEGQGWTGTEAF
TRBJ1-2 TRBV12-3/TRBV12-4 ASSPYRIYGYT
TRBJ1-1 TRBV29-1 SVVAGLGNTEAF
TRBJ2-5 TRBV6-1 ASIPLGGFGRRETQY
TRBJ2-2 TRBV19 ASSTVESGELF
TRBJ2-5 TRBV29-1 SVDSGPGPETQY
TRBJ2-2 TRBV7-2 ASSPDWNTGELF
TRBJ2-4 TRBV3-1 ASSQHTTGVKNIQY
TRBJ1-1 TRBV11-1 ASSAYDNEQWDTEAF
TRBJ2-7 TRBV12-3/TRBV12-4 ARGLAGVGYEQY
TRBJ1-1 TRBV12-3/TRBV12-4 ATLRTGAPAEAF
TRBJ2-7 TRBV6-5 ASSYASGVSSYEQY
TRBJ2-7 TRBV4-1 ASGRTEAYEQY
TRBJ2-2 TRBV24-1 ATSDTGRYTGELF
TRBJ2-7 TRBV6-5 ASSYDGTGLYEQY
TRBJ2-4 TRBV10-3 AISAQATAQY
TRBJ2-5 TRBV12-3/TRBV12-4 ASSLDPAGFQETQY
TRBJ2-7 TRBV29-1 SGYTGGEQY
TRBJ2-7 TRBV27 ASRHGTPSSYEQY
TRBJ2-5 TRBV7-2 ASSLGLVETQY
TRBJ2-2 TRBV5-1 ASRSPGLADTGELF
TRBJ1-2 TRBV6-5 ASSYSYGENYGYT
TRBJ1-2 TRBV30 AWRVLSRQGVRGGYT